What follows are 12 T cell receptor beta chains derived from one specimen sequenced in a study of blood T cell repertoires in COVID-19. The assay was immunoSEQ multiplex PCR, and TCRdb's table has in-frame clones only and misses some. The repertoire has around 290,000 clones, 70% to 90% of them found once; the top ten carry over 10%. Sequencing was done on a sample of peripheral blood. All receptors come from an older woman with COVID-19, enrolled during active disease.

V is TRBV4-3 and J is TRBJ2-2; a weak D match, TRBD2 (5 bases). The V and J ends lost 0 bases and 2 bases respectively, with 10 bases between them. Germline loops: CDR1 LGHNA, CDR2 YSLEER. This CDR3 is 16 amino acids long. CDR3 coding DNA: TGCGCCAGCAGCCAAGATGGACTTATCAACACCGGGGAGCTGTTTTTT. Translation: CASSQDGLINTGELFF.

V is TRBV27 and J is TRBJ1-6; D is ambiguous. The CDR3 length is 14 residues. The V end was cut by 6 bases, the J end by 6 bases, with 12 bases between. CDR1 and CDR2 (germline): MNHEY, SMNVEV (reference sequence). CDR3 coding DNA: TGTGCCAGCAGCCTCCTTATGAGTAATTCACCCCTCCACTTT. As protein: CASSLLMSNSPLHF.

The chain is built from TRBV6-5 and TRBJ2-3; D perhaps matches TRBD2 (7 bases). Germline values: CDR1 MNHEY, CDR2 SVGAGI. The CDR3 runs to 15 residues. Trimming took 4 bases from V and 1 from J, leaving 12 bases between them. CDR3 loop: CASSLIGGGTDTQYF. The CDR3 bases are TGTGCCAGCAGTTTGATAGGGGGGGGCACAGATACGCAGTATTTT.

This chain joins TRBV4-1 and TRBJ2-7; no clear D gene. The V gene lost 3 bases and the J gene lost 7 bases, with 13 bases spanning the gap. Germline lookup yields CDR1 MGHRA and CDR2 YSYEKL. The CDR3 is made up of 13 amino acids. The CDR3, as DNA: TGCGCCAGCAGCCAGCACTTCGGGTTTGAGCAGTACTTC. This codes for CASSQHFGFEQYF.

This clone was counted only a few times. CDR3 DNA sequence: TGTGCCTCCCAAGTCGGGGGTAACTATGGCTACACCTTC. Its translation is CASQVGGNYGYTF. The rearrangement uses TRBV30 and TRBJ1-2; D perhaps matches TRBD1 (5 bases). This CDR3 comprises 13 residues. The V end was cut by 7 bases, the J end by 1 base, with 13 bases between. Germline V lookup: CDR1 GTSNPN, CDR2 SVGIG (reference sequence).

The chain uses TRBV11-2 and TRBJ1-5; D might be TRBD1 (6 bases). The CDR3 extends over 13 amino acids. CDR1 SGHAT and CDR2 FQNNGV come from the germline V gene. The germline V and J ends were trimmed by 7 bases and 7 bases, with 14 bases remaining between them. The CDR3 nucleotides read TGTGCCAGCACAGGGGATCCCCGACAGCCCCAGCATTTT. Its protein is CASTGDPRQPQHF.

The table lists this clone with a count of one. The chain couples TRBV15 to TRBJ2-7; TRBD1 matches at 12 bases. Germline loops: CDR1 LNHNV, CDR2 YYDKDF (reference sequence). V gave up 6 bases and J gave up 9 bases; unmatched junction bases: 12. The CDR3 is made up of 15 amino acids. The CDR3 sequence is CATRHWPGQGAGQYF. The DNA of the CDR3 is TGTGCCACCAGGCACTGGCCGGGACAGGGGGCTGGGCAGTACTTC.

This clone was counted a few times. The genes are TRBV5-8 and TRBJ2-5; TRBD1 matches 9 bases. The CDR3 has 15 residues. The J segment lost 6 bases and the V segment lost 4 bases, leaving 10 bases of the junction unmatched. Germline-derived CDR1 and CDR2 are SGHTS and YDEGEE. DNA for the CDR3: TGTGCCAGCAGCCTTGGACAGGGGCGGGTAAAGACCCAGTACTTC. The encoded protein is CASSLGQGRVKTQYF.

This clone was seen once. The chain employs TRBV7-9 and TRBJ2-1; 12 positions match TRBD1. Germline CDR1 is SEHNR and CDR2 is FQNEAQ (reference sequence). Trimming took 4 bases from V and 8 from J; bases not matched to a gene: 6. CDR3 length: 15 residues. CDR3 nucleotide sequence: TGTGCCAGCAGCTCGCCGGGACAGGGGGCGTATGAGCAGTTCTTC. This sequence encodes CASSSPGQGAYEQFF.

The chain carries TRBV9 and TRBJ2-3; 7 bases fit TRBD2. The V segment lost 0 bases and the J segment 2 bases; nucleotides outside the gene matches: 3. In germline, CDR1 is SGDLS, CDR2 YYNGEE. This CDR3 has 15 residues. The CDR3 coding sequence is TGTGCCAGCAGCGTAGTGGCGGGGGACACAGATACGCAGTATTTT. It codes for CASSVVAGDTDTQYF. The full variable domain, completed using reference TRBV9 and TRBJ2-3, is DSGVTQTPKHLITATGQRVTLRCSPRSGDLSVYWYQQSLDQGLQFLIQYYNGEERAKGNILERFSAQQFPDLHSELNLSSLELGDSALYFCASSVVAGDTDTQYFGPGTRLTVL.

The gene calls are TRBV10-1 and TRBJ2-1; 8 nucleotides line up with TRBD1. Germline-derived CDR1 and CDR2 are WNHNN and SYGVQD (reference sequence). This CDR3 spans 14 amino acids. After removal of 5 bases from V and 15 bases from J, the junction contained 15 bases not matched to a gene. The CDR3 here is CASSRGDPRQGLFF. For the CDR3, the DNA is TGCGCCAGCAGTCGAGGCGATCCGAGACAGGGGTTGTTCTTC.

The CDR3 DNA sequence: TGTGCCAGTGCCGGGACAGCTACGGGCACCATATATTTT. Translated, it gives CASAGTATGTIYF. This chain joins TRBV19 and TRBJ1-3, with TRBD1 matching 7 bases. Germline values: CDR1 LNHDA, CDR2 SQIVND (reference sequence). V shed 8 bases, J shed 9 bases, and the junction held 10 bases outside the gene matches. The CDR3 loop spans 13 amino acids.